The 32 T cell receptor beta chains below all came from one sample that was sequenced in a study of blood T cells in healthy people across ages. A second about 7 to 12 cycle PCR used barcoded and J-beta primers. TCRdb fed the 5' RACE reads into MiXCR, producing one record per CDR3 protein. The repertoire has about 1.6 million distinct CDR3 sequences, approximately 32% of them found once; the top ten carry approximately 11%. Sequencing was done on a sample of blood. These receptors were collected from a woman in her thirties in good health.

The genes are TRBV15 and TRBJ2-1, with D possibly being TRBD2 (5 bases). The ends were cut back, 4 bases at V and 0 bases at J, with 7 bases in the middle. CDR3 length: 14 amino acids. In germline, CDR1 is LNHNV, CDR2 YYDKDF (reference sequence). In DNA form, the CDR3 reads TGTGCCACCAGCAAGAGGGACTCCTACAATGAGCAGTTCTTC. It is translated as CATSKRDSYNEQFF.

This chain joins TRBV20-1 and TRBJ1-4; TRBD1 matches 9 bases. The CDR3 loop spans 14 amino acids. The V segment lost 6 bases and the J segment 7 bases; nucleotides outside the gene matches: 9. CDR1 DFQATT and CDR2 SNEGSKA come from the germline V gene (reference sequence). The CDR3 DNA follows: TGCAGTGCAATTACAGGGGGCGCGAGTGAAAAACTGTTTTTT. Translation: CSAITGGASEKLFF.

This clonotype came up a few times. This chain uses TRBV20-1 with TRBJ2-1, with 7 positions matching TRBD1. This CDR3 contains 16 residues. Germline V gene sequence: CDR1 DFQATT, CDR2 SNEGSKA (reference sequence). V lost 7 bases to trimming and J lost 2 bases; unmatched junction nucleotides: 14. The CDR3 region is CSVPETGQSTYNEQFF. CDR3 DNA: TGCAGTGTCCCGGAGACGGGACAGAGTACCTACAATGAGCAGTTCTTC.

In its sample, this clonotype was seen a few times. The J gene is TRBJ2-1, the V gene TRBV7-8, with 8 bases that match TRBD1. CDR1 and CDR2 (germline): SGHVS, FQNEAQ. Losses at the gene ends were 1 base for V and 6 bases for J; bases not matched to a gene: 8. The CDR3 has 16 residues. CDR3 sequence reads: CASSLGAGGSPNEQFF. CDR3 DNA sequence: TGTGCCAGCAGCTTAGGAGCAGGGGGCAGTCCCAATGAGCAGTTCTTC.

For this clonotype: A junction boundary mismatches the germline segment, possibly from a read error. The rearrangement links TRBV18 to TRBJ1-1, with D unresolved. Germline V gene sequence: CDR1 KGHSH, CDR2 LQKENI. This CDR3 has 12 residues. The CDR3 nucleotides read TGTGCCGGCTCACCGAACCTTATTGAAGCTTTCTTT. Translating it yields CAGSPNLIEAFF.

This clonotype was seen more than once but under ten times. The DNA for the CDR3 is TGCGCCAGCAGTCATCGACAGGCAGTGAACACTGAAGCTTTCTTT. It yields the protein CASSHRQAVNTEAFF. The rearrangement links TRBV5-1 to TRBJ1-1; possibly TRBD1 for D (6 bases). CDR1 is SGHRS and CDR2 is YFSETQ in the germline V gene. The CDR3 has 15 residues. V gave up 5 bases and J gave up 0 bases, with 14 bases separating them.

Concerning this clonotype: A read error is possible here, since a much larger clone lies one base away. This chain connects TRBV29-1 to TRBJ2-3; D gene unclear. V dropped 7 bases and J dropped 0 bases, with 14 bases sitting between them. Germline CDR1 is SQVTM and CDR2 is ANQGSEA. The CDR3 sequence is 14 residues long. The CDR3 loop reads CSAPATGSTDTQYF. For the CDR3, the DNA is TGCAGCGCCCCAGCGACCGGGAGCACAGATACGCAGTATTTT.

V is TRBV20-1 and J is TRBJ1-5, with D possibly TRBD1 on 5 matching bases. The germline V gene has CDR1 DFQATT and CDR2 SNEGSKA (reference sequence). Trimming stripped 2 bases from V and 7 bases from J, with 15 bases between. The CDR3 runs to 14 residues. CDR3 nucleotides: TGCAGTGCTAGACAGGGAACCGGTCGACAGCCCCAGCATTTT. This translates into CSARQGTGRQPQHF.

This chain's CDR3 is CASSEQGLQETQYF. The CDR3 DNA follows: TGTGCCAGCAGTGAGCAGGGGCTTCAAGAGACCCAGTACTTC. The rearrangement links TRBV25-1 to TRBJ2-5; TRBD1 is a possible D gene (6 bases). Germline CDR1 reads MGHDK; CDR2 reads SYGVNS. Between the trimmed V and J ends, which lost 3 bases and 2 bases, there was a span of 10 bases. This CDR3 has 14 amino acids.

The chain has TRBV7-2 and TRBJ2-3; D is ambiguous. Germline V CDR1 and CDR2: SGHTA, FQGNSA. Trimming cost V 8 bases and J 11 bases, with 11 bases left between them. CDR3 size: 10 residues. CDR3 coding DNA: TGTGCCAGCGGCACGGTGGTGCAGTATTTT. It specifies CASGTVVQYF.

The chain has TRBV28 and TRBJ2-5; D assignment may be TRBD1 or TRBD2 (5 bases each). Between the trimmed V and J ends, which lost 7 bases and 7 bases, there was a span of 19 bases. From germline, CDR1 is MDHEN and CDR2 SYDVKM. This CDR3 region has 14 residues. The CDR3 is CASKLGTAMGTQYF. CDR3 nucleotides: TGTGCCAGCAAACTCGGGACGGCCATGGGGACCCAGTACTTC.

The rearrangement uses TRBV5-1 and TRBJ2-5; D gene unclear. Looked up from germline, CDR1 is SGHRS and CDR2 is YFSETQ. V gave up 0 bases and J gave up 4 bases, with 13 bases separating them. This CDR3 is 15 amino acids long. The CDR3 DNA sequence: TGCGCCAGCAGCTTGGAACAAGGGTTAGTAGAGACCCAGTACTTC. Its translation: CASSLEQGLVETQYF.

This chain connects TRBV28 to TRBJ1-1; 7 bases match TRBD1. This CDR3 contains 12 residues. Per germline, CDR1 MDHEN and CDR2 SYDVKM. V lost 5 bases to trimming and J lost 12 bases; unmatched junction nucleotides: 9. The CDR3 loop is CASSLRQGLPFF. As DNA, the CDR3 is TGTGCCAGCAGTCTCCGACAGGGATTGCCTTTCTTT. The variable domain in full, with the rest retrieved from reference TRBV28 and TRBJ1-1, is DVKVTQSSRYLVKRTGEKVFLECVQDMDHENMFWYRQDPGLGLRLIYFSYDVKMKEKGDIPEGYSVSREKKERFSLILESASTNQTSMYLCASSLRQGLPFFGQGTRLTVV.

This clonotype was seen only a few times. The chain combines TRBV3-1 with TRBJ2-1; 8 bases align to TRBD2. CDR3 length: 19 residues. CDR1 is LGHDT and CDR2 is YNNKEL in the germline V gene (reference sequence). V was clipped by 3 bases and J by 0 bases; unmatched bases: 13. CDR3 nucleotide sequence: TGTGCCAGCAGCCACCCAGCGGGGGTCGGCGGGAGCTCCTACAATGAGCAGTTCTTC. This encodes CASSHPAGVGGSSYNEQFF.

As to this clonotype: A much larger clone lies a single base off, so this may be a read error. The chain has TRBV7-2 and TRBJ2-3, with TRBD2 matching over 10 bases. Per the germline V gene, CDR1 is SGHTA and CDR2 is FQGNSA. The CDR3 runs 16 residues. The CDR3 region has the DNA TGTGCCAGCAGCTCCCGAGCGGGAGGGCTGACAGATATGCAGTATTTT. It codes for CASSSRAGGLTDMQYF.

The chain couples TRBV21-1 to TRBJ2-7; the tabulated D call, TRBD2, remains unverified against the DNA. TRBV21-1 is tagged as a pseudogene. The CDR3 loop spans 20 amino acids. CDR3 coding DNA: TGTGCCAGCAGCACAACTCTTTCGGGACTAGCGTCCGAGCCTCCCTACGAGCAGTACTTC. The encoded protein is CASSTTLSGLASEPPYEQYF.

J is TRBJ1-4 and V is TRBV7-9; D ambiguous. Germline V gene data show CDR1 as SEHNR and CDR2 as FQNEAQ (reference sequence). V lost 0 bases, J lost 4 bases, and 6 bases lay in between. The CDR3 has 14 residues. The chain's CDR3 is CASSLASDNEKLFF. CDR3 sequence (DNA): TGTGCCAGCAGCTTAGCGTCGGATAATGAAAAACTGTTTTTT.

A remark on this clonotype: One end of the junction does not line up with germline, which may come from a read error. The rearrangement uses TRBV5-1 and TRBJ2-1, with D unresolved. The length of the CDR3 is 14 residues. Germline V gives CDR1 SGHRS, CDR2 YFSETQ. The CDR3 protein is CASGLVPNYNEQFF. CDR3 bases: TGCGCCAGCGGCTTGGTCCCGAACTACAATGAGCAGTTCTTC.

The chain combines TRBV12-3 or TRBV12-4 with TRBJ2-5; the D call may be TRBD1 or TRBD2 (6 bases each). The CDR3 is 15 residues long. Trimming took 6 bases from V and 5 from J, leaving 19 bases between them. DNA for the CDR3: TGTGCCAGCAGGGGGGGCGTGGGGCTTGTGGAGACCCAGTACTTC. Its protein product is CASRGGVGLVETQYF.

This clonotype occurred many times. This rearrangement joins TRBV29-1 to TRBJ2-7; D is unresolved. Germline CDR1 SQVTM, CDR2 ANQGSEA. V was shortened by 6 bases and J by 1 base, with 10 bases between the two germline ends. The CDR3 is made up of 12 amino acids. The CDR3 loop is CSVGHSSYEQYF. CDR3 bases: TGCAGCGTAGGTCATTCGTCCTACGAGCAGTACTTC.

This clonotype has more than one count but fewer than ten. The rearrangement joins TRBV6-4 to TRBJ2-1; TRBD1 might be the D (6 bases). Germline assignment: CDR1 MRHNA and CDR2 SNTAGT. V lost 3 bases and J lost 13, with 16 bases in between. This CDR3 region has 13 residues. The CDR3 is CASSEVRGQDQFF. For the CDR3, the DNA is TGTGCCAGCAGTGAGGTACGGGGACAAGACCAGTTCTTC.

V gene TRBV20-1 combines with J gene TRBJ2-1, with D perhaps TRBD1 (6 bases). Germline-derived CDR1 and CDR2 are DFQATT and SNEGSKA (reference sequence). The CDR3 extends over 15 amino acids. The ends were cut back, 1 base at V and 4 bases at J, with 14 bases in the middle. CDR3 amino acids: CSARAPIGGYNEQFF. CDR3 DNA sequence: TGCAGTGCTAGAGCCCCCATAGGGGGTTACAATGAGCAGTTCTTC.

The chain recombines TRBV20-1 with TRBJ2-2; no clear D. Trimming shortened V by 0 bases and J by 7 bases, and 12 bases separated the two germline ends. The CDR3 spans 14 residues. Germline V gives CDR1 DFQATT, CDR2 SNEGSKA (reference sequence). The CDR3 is CSARDRARSGELFF. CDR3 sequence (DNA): TGCAGTGCTAGAGATCGGGCTAGAAGCGGGGAGCTGTTTTTT.

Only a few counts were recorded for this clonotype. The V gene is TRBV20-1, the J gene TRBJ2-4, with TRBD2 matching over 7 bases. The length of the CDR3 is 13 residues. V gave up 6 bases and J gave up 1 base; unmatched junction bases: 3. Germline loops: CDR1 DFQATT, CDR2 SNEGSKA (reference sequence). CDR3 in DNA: TGCAGTGCAAACGGGGGGGCCAAAAACATTCAGTACTTC. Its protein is CSANGGAKNIQYF.

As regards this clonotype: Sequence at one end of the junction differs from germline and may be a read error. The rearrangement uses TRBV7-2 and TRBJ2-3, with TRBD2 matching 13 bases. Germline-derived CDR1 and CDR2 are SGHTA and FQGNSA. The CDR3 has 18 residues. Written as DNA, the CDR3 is TGTGCCAACAGCAAACTAGCGGGAGGGCCGAGGGGCACAGATACGCAGTATTTT. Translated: CANSKLAGGPRGTDTQYF.

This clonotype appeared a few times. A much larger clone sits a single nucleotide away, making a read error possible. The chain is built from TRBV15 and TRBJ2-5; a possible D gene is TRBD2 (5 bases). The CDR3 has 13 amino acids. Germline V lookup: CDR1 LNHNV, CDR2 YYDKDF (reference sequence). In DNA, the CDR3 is TGTGCCGCCAGCAGCGGTAGTAAGGAGACCCAGTACTTC. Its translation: CAASSGSKETQYF.

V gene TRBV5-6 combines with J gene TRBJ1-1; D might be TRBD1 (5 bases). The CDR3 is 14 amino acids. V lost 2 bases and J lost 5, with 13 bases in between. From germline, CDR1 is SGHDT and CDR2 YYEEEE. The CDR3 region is CASSFPARGTEAFF. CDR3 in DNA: TGTGCCAGCAGCTTCCCGGCCCGGGGGACTGAAGCTTTCTTT.

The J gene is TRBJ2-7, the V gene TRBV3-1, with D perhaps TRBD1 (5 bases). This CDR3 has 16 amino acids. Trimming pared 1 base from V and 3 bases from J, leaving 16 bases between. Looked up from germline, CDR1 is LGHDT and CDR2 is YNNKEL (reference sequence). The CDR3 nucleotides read TGTGCCAGCAGCCAAGTACTAACAGGTTCCTACTACGAGCAGTACTTC. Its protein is CASSQVLTGSYYEQYF.

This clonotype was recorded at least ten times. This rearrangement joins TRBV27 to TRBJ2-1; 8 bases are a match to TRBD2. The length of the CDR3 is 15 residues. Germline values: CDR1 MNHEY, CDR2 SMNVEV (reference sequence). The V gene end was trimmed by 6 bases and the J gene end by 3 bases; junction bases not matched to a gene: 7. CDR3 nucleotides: TGTGCCAGCAGCTCAAGCGGGGGCCTCTACAATGAGCAGTTCTTC. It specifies CASSSSGGLYNEQFF.

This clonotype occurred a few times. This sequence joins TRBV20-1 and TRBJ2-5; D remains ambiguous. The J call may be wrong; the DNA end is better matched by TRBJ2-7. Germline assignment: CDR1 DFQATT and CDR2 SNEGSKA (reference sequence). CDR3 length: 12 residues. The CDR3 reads CSAGFESYEQYF. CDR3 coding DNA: TGCAGTGCGGGCTTCGAGTCCTACGAGCAGTACTTC.

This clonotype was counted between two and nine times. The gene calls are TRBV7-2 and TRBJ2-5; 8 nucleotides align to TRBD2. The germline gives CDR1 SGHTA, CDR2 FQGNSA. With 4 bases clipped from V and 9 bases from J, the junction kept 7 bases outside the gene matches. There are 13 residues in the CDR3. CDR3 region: CASSSGGREAQYF. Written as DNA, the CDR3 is TGTGCCAGCAGCTCGGGGGGGAGGGAGGCCCAGTACTTC.

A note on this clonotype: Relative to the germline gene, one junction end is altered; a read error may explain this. The CDR3 DNA reads TGTGCCGCCAGCAGAGGGAGGGACTCCCCCTACAATGAGCAGTTCTTC. Residues: CAASRGRDSPYNEQFF. V usage is TRBV15 and J usage is TRBJ2-1, with 7 nucleotides matching TRBD2. The germline gives CDR1 LNHNV, CDR2 YYDKDF (reference sequence). The CDR3 is 16 amino acids.